The 14 T cell receptor beta chains below all came from one sample that was sequenced in a study of technical replicates of blood from a handful of donors (dated by TCRdb to about 2017). Library preparation employed the immunoSEQ multiplex PCR assay. TCRdb holds this immuneACCESS table with in-frame rearrangements only. Some clones are missing; in checked studies, unresolved V genes explain under half, and the rest has no known cause. Counted in this sample were 80,000 or so clones; 95% to 98% of them appeared once. 0.2% to 0.25% of the sample rests with the top ten. Sequencing was performed on T cells isolated from PBMCs. Receptors originate from a human donor in good health.

The J gene is TRBJ2-1, the V gene TRBV7-6, with 10 bases that match TRBD2. The CDR3 runs 15 residues. Germline CDR1 is SGHVS and CDR2 is FNYEAQ. The V gene end was trimmed by 2 bases and the J gene end by 4 bases; junction bases not matched to a gene: 2. The CDR3 nucleotides read TGTGCCAGCAGCTTACTAGCGGGGGTTTACAATGAGCAGTTCTTC. Its translation is CASSLLAGVYNEQFF. Combining the CDR3 with reference TRBV7-6 and TRBJ2-1 gives the whole variable domain GAGVSQSPRYKVTKRGQDVALRCDPISGHVSLYWYRQALGQGPEFLTYFNYEAQQDKSGLPNDRFSAERPEGSISTLTIQRTEQRDSAMYRCASSLLAGVYNEQFFGPGTRLTVL.

The V and J genes are TRBV5-6 and TRBJ2-1; D is ambiguous. The V end was cut by 4 bases, the J end by 4 bases, with 3 bases between. There are 11 residues in the CDR3. Germline CDR1 is SGHDT and CDR2 is YYEEEE. CDR3 sequence (DNA): TGTGCCAGCAGCACATACAATGAGCAGTTCTTC. Amino acid sequence: CASSTYNEQFF.

The chain couples TRBV28 to TRBJ1-2, with 8 nucleotides matching TRBD1. Germline V lookup: CDR1 MDHEN, CDR2 SYDVKM. V was clipped by 4 bases and J by 4 bases; unmatched bases: 2. The CDR3 is 13 amino acids. The CDR3 DNA follows: TGTGCCAGCAGTTCGACAGGGGTCTATGGCTACACCTTC. Amino acid sequence: CASSSTGVYGYTF.

This clone was seen only a few times. This sequence joins TRBV6-6 and TRBJ2-5, with 13 bases fitting TRBD2. Germline-derived CDR1 and CDR2 are MNHNY and SVGAGI (reference sequence). V lost 7 bases to trimming and J lost 3 bases; unmatched junction nucleotides: 5. CDR3 length: 15 residues. The CDR3 region is CASTMTSGGKETQYF. DNA of the CDR3: TGTGCCAGCACTATGACTAGCGGGGGGAAAGAGACCCAGTACTTC.

The rearrangement uses TRBV7-8 and TRBJ2-2; D uncertain. The CDR3 is 15 residues long. The V end lost 0 bases, the J end lost 4 bases, and 9 bases lay between the germline ends. From germline, CDR1 is SGHVS and CDR2 FQNEAQ. CDR3 nucleotides: TGTGCCAGCAGCTTAGCCCAATGGAGCACCGGGGAGCTGTTTTTT. Protein product: CASSLAQWSTGELFF.

V gene TRBV7-3 combines with J gene TRBJ2-6, with 8 bases fitting TRBD1. There are 17 residues in the CDR3. V shed 4 bases, J shed 4 bases, and the junction held 9 bases outside the gene matches. Germline V lookup: CDR1 SGHTA, CDR2 FQGTGA. This CDR3 reads CASSSGSGGAGANVLTF. DNA for the CDR3: TGTGCCAGCAGCTCGGGATCAGGGGGCGCAGGGGCCAACGTCCTGACTTTC.

The chain employs TRBV6-4 and TRBJ1-1; D ambiguous. The CDR3 contains 11 residues. Trimming pared 6 bases from V and 5 bases from J, leaving 7 bases between. Per the germline V gene, CDR1 is MRHNA and CDR2 is SNTAGT. The chain's CDR3 is CASREPTEAFF. The CDR3, as DNA: TGTGCCAGCAGAGAGCCGACTGAAGCTTTCTTT.

This chain uses TRBV7-3 with TRBJ1-2, with D possibly matching TRBD1 (5 bases). The CDR3 loop spans 13 amino acids. Looked up from germline, CDR1 is SGHTA and CDR2 is FQGTGA. The V end was cut by 1 base, the J end by 8 bases, with 11 bases between. CDR3 nucleotide sequence: TGTGCCAGCAGCTTAAATCCTAGGGGAGGCTACACCTTC. This gives the protein CASSLNPRGGYTF. Full variable domain (rest looked up from reference TRBV7-3 and TRBJ1-2): GAGVSQTPSNKVTEKGKYVELRCDPISGHTALYWYRQSLGQGPEFLIYFQGTGAADDSGLPNDRFFAVRPEGSVSTLKIQRTERGDSAVYLCASSLNPRGGYTFGSGTRLTVV.

The chain employs TRBV19 and TRBJ1-5; 7 bases are a match to TRBD1. Losses at the gene ends were 7 bases for V and 0 bases for J; bases not matched to a gene: 6. CDR1 is LNHDA, CDR2 SQIVND, per germline (reference sequence). CDR3 length: 15 residues. The CDR3 nucleotides read TGTGCCAGTACCCAGACAGGGAATAGCAATCAGCCCCAGCATTTT. Its translation is CASTQTGNSNQPQHF.

The V call is TRBV10-3, the J call TRBJ2-1; 12 bases agree with TRBD2. V lost 6 bases to trimming and J lost 6 bases; unmatched junction nucleotides: 3. The CDR3 has 14 residues. Germline values: CDR1 ENHRY, CDR2 SYGVKD. DNA for the CDR3: TGTGCCATCAGGGGACTAGCGGGCACCAATGAGCAGTTCTTC. Encoded protein: CAIRGLAGTNEQFF.

The CDR3 region has the DNA TGTGCCAGCAGCTCTAGCGGCTACAATGAGCAGTTCTTC. Amino acids: CASSSSGYNEQFF. V usage is TRBV7-2 and J usage is TRBJ2-1; 7 positions agree with TRBD2. This CDR3 spans 13 amino acids. The ends lost 4 bases at V and 3 bases at J; junction bases unmatched: 0. CDR1 is SGHTA and CDR2 is FQGNSA in the germline V gene.

V usage is TRBV10-2 and J usage is TRBJ2-7; 9 bases agree with TRBD1. V lost 8 bases to trimming and J lost 3 bases; unmatched junction nucleotides: 5. The CDR3 has 13 residues. Germline CDR1 WSHSY, CDR2 SAAADI. CDR3 DNA: TGCGCCAGCCGGGACAGGGCCTTCTACGAGCAGTACTTC. It translates to CASRDRAFYEQYF.

The J gene is TRBJ2-5, the V gene TRBV28; D might be TRBD2 (6 bases). Germline lookup yields CDR1 MDHEN and CDR2 SYDVKM. Between the trimmed V and J ends, which lost 3 bases and 4 bases, there was a span of 12 bases. This CDR3 is built from 14 residues. CDR3 residues: CASSFSETRETQYF. The CDR3, as DNA: TGTGCCAGCAGTTTCTCCGAGACTAGAGAGACCCAGTACTTC.

DNA for the CDR3: TGTGCCAGCAGCGGTTTAGGGACAGAGGGAAACACCATATATTTT. Translated, it gives CASSGLGTEGNTIYF. The V gene is TRBV11-2, the J gene TRBJ1-3, with TRBD1 matching 7 bases. The CDR3 extends over 15 amino acids. The trim removed 5 bases at V and 4 bases at J, leaving 8 bases unmatched. The germline CDR1 and CDR2 sequences are SGHAT and FQNNGV.